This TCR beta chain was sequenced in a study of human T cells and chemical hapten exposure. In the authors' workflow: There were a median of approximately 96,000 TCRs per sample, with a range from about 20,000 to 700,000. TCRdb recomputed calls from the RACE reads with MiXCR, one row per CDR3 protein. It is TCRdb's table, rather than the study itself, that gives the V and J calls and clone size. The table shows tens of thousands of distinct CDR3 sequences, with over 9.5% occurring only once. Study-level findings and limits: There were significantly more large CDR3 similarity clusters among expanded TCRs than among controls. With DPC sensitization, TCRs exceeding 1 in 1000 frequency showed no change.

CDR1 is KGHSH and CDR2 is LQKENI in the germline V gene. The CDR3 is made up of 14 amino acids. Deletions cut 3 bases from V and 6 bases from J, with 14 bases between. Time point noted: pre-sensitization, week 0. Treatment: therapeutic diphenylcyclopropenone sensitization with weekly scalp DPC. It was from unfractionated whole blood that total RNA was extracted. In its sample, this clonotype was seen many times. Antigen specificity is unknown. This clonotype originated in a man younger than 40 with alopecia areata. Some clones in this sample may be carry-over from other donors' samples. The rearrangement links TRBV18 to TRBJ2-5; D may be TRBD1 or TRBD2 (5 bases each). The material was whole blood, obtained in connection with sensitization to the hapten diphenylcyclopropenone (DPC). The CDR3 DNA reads TGTGCCAGCTCACCTCTCAGGGAGATGAAGACCCAGTACTTC. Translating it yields CASSPLREMKTQYF. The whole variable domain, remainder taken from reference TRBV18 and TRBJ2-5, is NAGVMQNPRHLVRRRGQEARLRCSPMKGHSHVYWYRQLPEEGLKFMVYLQKENIIDESGMPKERFSAEFPKEGPSILRIQQVVRGDSAAYFCASSPLREMKTQYFGPGTRLLVL.